This T cell receptor (beta chain) was obtained from a study of blood T cell repertoires in COVID-19. On the study more broadly: Samples taken during acute and convalescent COVID-19 were collected in the United States, Italy and Spain. The cDNA or gDNA used as material had been derived from T cells, B-cell-depleted T cells, or PBMCs.

This clone was counted once. Trimming shortened V by 5 bases and J by 1 base, and 8 bases separated the two germline ends. The CDR3 runs to 13 residues. In the authors' workflow: For nucleated cells, counts were estimated from reference gene primer amplification. Clones were read by immunoSEQ multiplex PCR, and TCRdb kept only the in-frame ones, dropping some. For V, J and clone size, that table is used; D and trimming come from the DNA. The sample carries approximately 670,000 clones, 85% to 90% recorded once. The sequence was obtained from a woman aged 18-29 years with acute or convalescent COVID-19. Sequencing was done on a sample of peripheral blood. This rearrangement joins TRBV12-3 or TRBV12-4 to TRBJ1-2; D is unclear. CDR3 protein: CASSQRVNYGYTF. In DNA, the CDR3 is TGTGCCAGCAGTCAGAGGGTTAACTATGGCTACACCTTC.